This T cell receptor (beta chain) is from a study of beta chain features in type 1 diabetes. Study results and limitations: The analysis here could not establish whether HLA type shapes TCRB rearrangement. TCRB CDR3s from Type 1 diabetes patients were moderately but significantly shorter in all four CD4+ subsets. The naive, central memory and Treg TCRB repertoires showed an apparent similarity that was greater among patients than among healthy donors.

Expressed TCRB transcripts were sequenced because the entire RNA isolate underwent reverse transcription. Assay used: immunoSEQ multiplex PCR; TCRdb lists only in-frame clones, some missing. The sample has about 150,000 clones, about 8.7% seen once; the top ten hold roughly 0.69%. The CDR3 is made up of 15 amino acids. Trimming took 4 bases from V and 3 from J; bases not matched to a gene: 6. Germline CDR1 reads SGHVS; CDR2 reads FQNEAQ. This clone was seen only a few times. Its antigen is unknown. Specimen: central memory CD4+ T cells from blood. The chain combines TRBV7-8 with TRBJ1-5, with TRBD1 matching over 7 bases. The sequence was obtained from a man aged 18 to 30 in good health. This CDR3 reads CASSWGTAINQPQHF. DNA for the CDR3: TGTGCCAGCAGCTGGGGGACAGCGATCAATCAGCCCCAGCATTTT. The full variable domain, rest sourced from reference TRBV7-8 and TRBJ1-5, is GAGVSQSPRYKVAKRGQDVALRCDPISGHVSLFWYQQALGQGPEFLTYFQNEAQLDKSGLPSDRFFAERPEGSVSTLKIQRTQQEDSAVYLCASSWGTAINQPQHFGDGTRLSIL.